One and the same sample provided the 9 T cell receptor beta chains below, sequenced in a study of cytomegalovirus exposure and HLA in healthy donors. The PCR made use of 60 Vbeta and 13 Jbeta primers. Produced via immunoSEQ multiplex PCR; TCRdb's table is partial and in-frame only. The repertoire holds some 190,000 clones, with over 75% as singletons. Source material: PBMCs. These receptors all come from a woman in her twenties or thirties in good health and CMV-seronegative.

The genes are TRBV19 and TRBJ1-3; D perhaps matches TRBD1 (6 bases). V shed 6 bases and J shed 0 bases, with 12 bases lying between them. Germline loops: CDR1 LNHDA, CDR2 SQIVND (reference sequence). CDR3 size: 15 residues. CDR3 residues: CASRKRTDSGNTIYF. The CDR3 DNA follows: TGTGCCAGTAGGAAAAGGACAGACTCTGGAAACACCATATATTTT.

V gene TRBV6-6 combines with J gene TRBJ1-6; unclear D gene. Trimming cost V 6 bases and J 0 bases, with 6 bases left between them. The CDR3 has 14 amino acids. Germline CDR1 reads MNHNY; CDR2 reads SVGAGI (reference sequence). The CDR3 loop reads CASRQSSYNSPLHF. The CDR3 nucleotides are TGTGCCAGCAGACAGAGCTCCTATAATTCACCCCTCCACTTT.

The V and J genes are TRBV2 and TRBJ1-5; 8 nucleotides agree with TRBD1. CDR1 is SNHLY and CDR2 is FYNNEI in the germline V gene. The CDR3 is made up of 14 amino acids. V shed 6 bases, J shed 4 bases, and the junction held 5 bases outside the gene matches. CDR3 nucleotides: TGTGCCAGCAGGTATGACAGGGGTAATCAGCCCCAGCATTTT. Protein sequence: CASRYDRGNQPQHF.

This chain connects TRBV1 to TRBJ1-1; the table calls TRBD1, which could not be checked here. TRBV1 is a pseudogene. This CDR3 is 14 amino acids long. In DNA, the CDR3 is TGCACCAGCAGCCGGGGCAGGGGGCAGACTGAAGCTTTCTTT. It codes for CTSSRGRGQTEAFF.

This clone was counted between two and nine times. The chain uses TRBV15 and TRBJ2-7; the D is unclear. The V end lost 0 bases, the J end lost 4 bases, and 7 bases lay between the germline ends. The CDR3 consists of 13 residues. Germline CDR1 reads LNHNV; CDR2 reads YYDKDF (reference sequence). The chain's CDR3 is CATSRELEYEQYF. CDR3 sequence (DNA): TGTGCCACCAGCAGAGAATTGGAGTACGAGCAGTACTTC.

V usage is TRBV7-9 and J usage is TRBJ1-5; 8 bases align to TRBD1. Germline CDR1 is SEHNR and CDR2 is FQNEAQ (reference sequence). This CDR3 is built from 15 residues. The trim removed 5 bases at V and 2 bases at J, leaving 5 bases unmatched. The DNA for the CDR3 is TGTGCCAGCAGCGGGACAGGCAGTGGCAATCAGCCCCAGCATTTT. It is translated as CASSGTGSGNQPQHF.

Written as DNA, the CDR3 is TGTGCCAGCACCACGGGACATCTGAACACTGAAGCTTTCTTT. Translated, it gives CASTTGHLNTEAFF. The genes are TRBV5-6 and TRBJ1-1, with D possibly TRBD1 on 6 matching bases. V was clipped by 6 bases and J by 0 bases, with 12 bases between them. This CDR3 comprises 14 residues. Germline CDR1 and CDR2: SGHDT and YYEEEE.

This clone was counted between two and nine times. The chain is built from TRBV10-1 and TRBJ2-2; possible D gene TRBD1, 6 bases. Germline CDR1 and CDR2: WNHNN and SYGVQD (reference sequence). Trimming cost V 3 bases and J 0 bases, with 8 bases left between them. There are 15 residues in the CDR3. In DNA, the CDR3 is TGCGCCAGCAGTGAACAGGGCGCGAACACCGGGGAGCTGTTTTTT. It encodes CASSEQGANTGELFF.

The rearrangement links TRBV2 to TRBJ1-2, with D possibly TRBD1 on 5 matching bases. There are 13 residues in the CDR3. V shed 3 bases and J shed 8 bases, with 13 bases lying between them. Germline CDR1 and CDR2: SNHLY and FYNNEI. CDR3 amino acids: CASSESGLWGYTF. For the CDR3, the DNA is TGTGCCAGCAGTGAGTCGGGACTATGGGGCTACACCTTC.